The present T cell receptor beta chain was sequenced within a study of T cell responses to AZD1222 COVID-19 vaccine. Here immunoSEQ multiplex PCR was the method, and the copy in TCRdb shows in-frame clones only, minus some. The data contain 150,000 or so clones, roughly nine tenths of them singletons. Trimming removed 6 bases from V and 0 bases from J; junction bases left unmatched: 6. Germline CDR1 is ENHRY and CDR2 is SYGVKD. CDR3 length: 15 residues. Study results and caveats: Vaccine-associated CD4 TCRs spanned spike, dominant at 160-218 and 743-854.

As concerns this clone: Its antigen is not known.

The chain carries TRBV10-3 and TRBJ2-3; 7 positions agree with TRBD1. This specimen was peripheral blood, taken on day 0 of MenACWY control vaccination. The clonotype comes from an adult in good health. CDR3 in amino acids: CAIRLGQTSTDTQYF. The CDR3 DNA reads TGTGCCATCAGATTGGGACAGACAAGCACAGATACGCAGTATTTT.